These 16 T cell receptor beta chains were sequenced from one sample in a study of blood T cell repertoires in COVID-19. Measured with immunoSEQ multiplex PCR; TCRdb has only the in-frame clones, and not every one. This sample yields approximately 85,000 clones, of which roughly 85% are seen a single time; less than 35% belongs to the top ten. Specimen: peripheral blood. The receptors derive from a man aged 45 to 65 with active or convalescent COVID-19.

The chain is built from TRBV3-1 (or the pseudogene TRBV3-2) and TRBJ1-4; D remains ambiguous. Trimming stripped 4 bases from V and 8 bases from J, with 17 bases between. Germline assignment: CDR1 LGHDT and CDR2 YNNKEL (reference sequence). This CDR3 spans 15 amino acids. CDR3 residues: CASSPPDGGREKLFF. CDR3 DNA: TGTGCCAGCAGCCCCCCGGACGGAGGACGGGAAAAACTGTTTTTT.

Concerning this clone: This same CDR3 is encoded by further DNA sequences in the sample. In DNA form, the CDR3 reads TGTGCCAGCAGCTTAGTAACAGGGCACAGCACAGATACGCAGTATTTT. It translates to CASSLVTGHSTDTQYF. J is TRBJ2-3 and V is TRBV7-8; tentatively, D is TRBD1 (6 bases). The CDR3 extends over 16 amino acids. V dropped 1 base and J dropped 0 bases, with 11 bases sitting between them. Per germline, CDR1 SGHVS and CDR2 FQNEAQ.

The count of this clone is one. The CDR3 region has the DNA TGTGCCAGCAGCGCAAACGGAGGGGTTGGAAACACCATATATTTT. Encoded protein: CASSANGGVGNTIYF. V gene TRBV7-2 combines with J gene TRBJ1-3; maybe TRBD1 (5 bases). V was shortened by 5 bases and J by 3 bases, with 14 bases between the two germline ends. Germline V gene sequence: CDR1 SGHTA, CDR2 FQGNSA. The length of the CDR3 is 15 residues.

The table lists this clone with a few counts. The CDR3 sequence is CASSRWGTGGIYEQYF. Written as DNA, the CDR3 is TGTGCCAGCAGCCGGTGGGGGACAGGGGGTATCTACGAGCAGTACTTC. V is TRBV5-6 and J is TRBJ2-7; TRBD1 agrees at 11 bases. V gave up 4 bases and J gave up 3 bases; unmatched junction bases: 9. This CDR3 has 16 amino acids. The germline gives CDR1 SGHDT, CDR2 YYEEEE.

V is TRBV7-9 and J is TRBJ2-1; 10 bases fit TRBD2. The CDR3 is made up of 15 amino acids. Germline assignment: CDR1 SEHNR and CDR2 FQNEAQ (reference sequence). Germline trimming cut 6 bases from V and 6 bases from J; bases unmatched to any gene: 8. The CDR3 here is CASSKRTSGFNEQFF. The CDR3 region has the DNA TGTGCCAGCAGTAAGCGGACTAGCGGTTTCAATGAGCAGTTCTTC.

This chain connects TRBV10-1 to TRBJ2-2; D ambiguous. This CDR3 spans 13 amino acids. Germline V gene sequence: CDR1 WNHNN, CDR2 SYGVQD (reference sequence). The ends were cut back, 4 bases at V and 5 bases at J, with 8 bases in the middle. The CDR3 coding sequence is TGCGCCAGCAGTGTAGCCTTAACCGGGGAGCTGTTTTTT. The encoded protein is CASSVALTGELFF.

This sequence joins TRBV21-1 and TRBJ2-7; the table's D call TRBD2 went unverified against the DNA. TRBV21-1 is a pseudogene segment. The CDR3 length is 16 residues. CDR3 sequence (DNA): TGTGCCAGCAGCAAAGTCGGGGGGCAAGATCTCTCCGAGCAGTACTTC. Residues: CASSKVGGQDLSEQYF.

The CDR3 spells CASRPGTSVYEQYF. CDR3 nucleotide sequence: TGTGCCAGCAGGCCAGGGACTAGCGTCTACGAGCAGTACTTC. The chain employs TRBV2 and TRBJ2-7, with TRBD2 matching over 10 bases. Germline V gene lookup returns CDR1 SNHLY and CDR2 FYNNEI. V dropped 6 bases and J dropped 3; count of bases not matched to a gene: 5. This CDR3 has 14 amino acids.

The DNA of the CDR3 is TGTGCCGTTAAAAGGGGGGGAGGCACTGGAAACACCATATATTTT. Protein: CAVKRGGGTGNTIYF. This chain joins TRBV9 and TRBJ1-3; D perhaps matches TRBD1 (6 bases). The ends were cut back, 10 bases at V and 2 bases at J, with 19 bases in the middle. Germline assignment: CDR1 SGDLS and CDR2 YYNGEE. The length of the CDR3 is 15 residues. The full variable domain, rest sourced from reference TRBV9 and TRBJ1-3, is DSGVTQTPKHLITATGQRVTLRCSPRSGDLSVYWYQQSLDQGLQFLIQYYNGEERAKGNILERFSAQQFPDLHSELNLSSLELGDSALYFCAVKRGGGTGNTIYFGEGSWLTVV.

This chain joins TRBV10-1 and TRBJ1-2, with 7 nucleotides matching TRBD1. Germline-derived CDR1 and CDR2 are WNHNN and SYGVQD (reference sequence). The V gene end was trimmed by 7 bases and the J gene end by 4 bases; junction bases not matched to a gene: 9. The CDR3 has 14 residues. The CDR3 is CASTEGAIGYGYTF. The CDR3 region has the DNA TGCGCCAGCACCGAGGGGGCAATAGGCTATGGCTACACCTTC.

This chain connects TRBV29-1 to TRBJ2-1; tentatively, D is TRBD1 (7 bases). The CDR3 is 12 amino acids. Germline CDR1 SQVTM, CDR2 ANQGSEA. The germline V and J ends were trimmed by 7 bases and 10 bases, with 17 bases remaining between them. CDR3 sequence reads: CSGIRGTDEQFF. CDR3 DNA sequence: TGCAGCGGGATACGCGGGACAGACGAGCAGTTCTTC.

V gene TRBV7-8 combines with J gene TRBJ2-3; TRBD2 matches 7 bases. The junction had 10 bases not matched to a gene; V was cut back by 7 bases and J by 6 bases. The CDR3 is made up of 14 amino acids. Germline V CDR1 and CDR2: SGHVS, FQNEAQ. The DNA of the CDR3 is TGTGCCAGCAAGAGCCGGGGGGACCCGGATACGCAGTATTTT. It encodes CASKSRGDPDTQYF.

The V and J genes are TRBV11-2 and TRBJ1-6; D is unresolved. V lost 2 bases and J lost 7, with 12 bases in between. The CDR3 contains 15 residues. Germline V gene lookup returns CDR1 SGHAT and CDR2 FQNNGV. The CDR3 bases are TGTGCCAGCAGCTTACACAGCACGGCAAATTCACCCCTCCACTTT. Amino acid sequence: CASSLHSTANSPLHF. The full variable domain, in which reference TRBV11-2 and TRBJ1-6 provide the parts outside the CDR3, is EAGVAQSPRYKIIEKRQSVAFWCNPISGHATLYWYQQILGQGPKLLIQFQNNGVVDDSQLPKDRFSAERLKGVDSTLKIQPAKLEDSAVYLCASSLHSTANSPLHFGNGTRLTVT.

This chain links TRBV27 with TRBJ2-5, with 10 bases fitting TRBD1. J was trimmed by 4 bases and V by 5 bases; bases with no gene match: 7. CDR3 size: 15 residues. Germline V gene sequence: CDR1 MNHEY, CDR2 SMNVEV (reference sequence). For the CDR3, the DNA is TGTGCCAGCAGTCTAGGACAGGGGGGTAGAGAGACCCAGTACTTC. Translating gives CASSLGQGGRETQYF.

V usage is TRBV4-3 and J usage is TRBJ1-5; 7 bases agree with TRBD1. V was pared by 3 bases and J by 3 bases, with 5 bases of the junction left unmatched. Germline V gene data show CDR1 as LGHNA and CDR2 as YSLEER. CDR3 length equals 15 residues. The CDR3 loop reads CASSQDRITNQPQHF. The CDR3 coding sequence is TGCGCCAGCAGCCAGGACAGGATCACCAATCAGCCCCAGCATTTT.

The chain uses TRBV7-2 and TRBJ2-1, with 10 bases aligning to TRBD2. Per germline, CDR1 SGHTA and CDR2 FQGNSA. V was clipped by 5 bases and J by 5 bases; unmatched bases: 6. The CDR3 extends over 15 amino acids. The CDR3: CASSPLAGAHNEQFF. The CDR3 nucleotides read TGTGCCAGCAGCCCGCTAGCGGGGGCTCACAATGAGCAGTTCTTC. The whole variable domain, remainder taken from reference TRBV7-2 and TRBJ2-1, is GAGVSQSPSNKVTEKGKDVELRCDPISGHTALYWYRQSLGQGLEFLIYFQGNSAPDKSGLPSDRFSAERTGGSVSTLTIQRTQQEDSAVYLCASSPLAGAHNEQFFGPGTRLTVL.